The 15 T cell receptor beta chains in this list originate from one sample, sequenced in a study of cytomegalovirus exposure and HLA in healthy donors. The assay was immunoSEQ multiplex PCR, and TCRdb's table has in-frame clones only and misses some. The sample carries about 130,000 clones, roughly 89% recorded once. The sample taken for sequencing was PBMCs. Receptor source: a woman aged 18 to 35 in good health and CMV-seropositive.

This rearrangement joins TRBV13 to TRBJ1-1; D gene uncertain. There are 15 residues in the CDR3. The ends were cut back, 4 bases at V and 0 bases at J, with 12 bases in the middle. Germline V lookup: CDR1 PRHDT, CDR2 FYEKMQ (reference sequence). The CDR3, as DNA: TGTGCCAGCAGCTCCCGGCCGCGGATGAACACTGAAGCTTTCTTT. Translating gives CASSSRPRMNTEAFF. The entire variable domain, with the rest obtained from reference TRBV13 and TRBJ1-1, is as follows: AAGVIQSPRHLIKEKRETATLKCYPIPRHDTVYWYQQGPGQDPQFLISFYEKMQSDKGSIPDRFSAQQFSDYHSELNMSSLELGDSALYFCASSSRPRMNTEAFFGQGTRLTVV.

This chain joins TRBV19 and TRBJ1-2, with 8 bases that match TRBD1. This CDR3 is 17 amino acids long. The ends lost 3 bases at V and 8 bases at J; junction bases unmatched: 17. Germline CDR1 is LNHDA and CDR2 is SQIVND (reference sequence). In nucleotides, the CDR3 is TGTGCCAGTAGTATGTTCGGTAATGACAGGGGATTCATGGGCTACACCTTC. It specifies CASSMFGNDRGFMGYTF.

This rearrangement joins TRBV6-5 to TRBJ1-1; tentatively, D is TRBD1 (5 bases). This CDR3 comprises 15 residues. The germline CDR1 and CDR2 sequences are MNHEY and SVGAGI. V was pared by 6 bases and J by 0 bases, with 14 bases between. This CDR3 reads CASSPQTDMNTEAFF. DNA for the CDR3: TGTGCCAGCAGCCCACAGACAGATATGAACACTGAAGCTTTCTTT.

The chain joins TRBV5-8 to TRBJ1-2; D might be TRBD1 (6 bases). V lost 5 bases, J lost 4 bases, and 15 bases lay in between. This CDR3 has 14 amino acids. Germline V gene data show CDR1 as SGHTS and CDR2 as YDEGEE. CDR3 DNA: TGTGCCAGCAGAATAAACAGGGCCCCCTATGGCTACACCTTC. Its translation: CASRINRAPYGYTF.

The rearrangement joins TRBV30 to TRBJ2-5; D is perhaps TRBD2 (6 bases). This CDR3 region has 13 residues. V lost 4 bases, J lost 0 bases, and 9 bases lay in between. Germline V gives CDR1 GTSNPN, CDR2 SVGIG (reference sequence). CDR3 loop: CAWNRDYQETQYF. CDR3 nucleotides: TGTGCCTGGAACCGGGACTACCAAGAGACCCAGTACTTC.

The J gene is TRBJ2-2, the V gene TRBV27; the D gene is possibly TRBD2 (6 bases). V gave up 6 bases and J gave up 2 bases, with 10 bases separating them. The CDR3 has 14 residues. Germline V gene data show CDR1 as MNHEY and CDR2 as SMNVEV (reference sequence). This CDR3 is CASRAGRNTGELFF. Here the CDR3 DNA reads TGTGCCAGCAGAGCCGGGAGAAACACCGGGGAGCTGTTTTTT.

This clone turned up a few times. This chain's CDR3 is CASSLSTGPHQPQHF. DNA for the CDR3: TGTGCCAGCAGCTTAAGCACAGGACCCCATCAGCCCCAGCATTTT. This chain connects TRBV7-2 to TRBJ1-5; a weak D match, TRBD1 (5 bases). The CDR3 runs 15 residues. The V end lost 2 bases, the J end lost 5 bases, and 13 bases lay between the germline ends. Germline loops: CDR1 SGHTA, CDR2 FQGNSA.

This clone was detected only a few times. The chain uses TRBV5-1 and TRBJ1-3, with a possible D match to TRBD1 (6 bases). CDR3 length: 14 residues. Trimming removed 0 bases from V and 4 bases from J, with 8 bases in between. The germline CDR1 and CDR2 sequences are SGHRS and YFSETQ. The CDR3 DNA is TGCGCCAGCAGCTTGGGAGGACAGGGAAACACCATATATTTT. This translates into CASSLGGQGNTIYF.

The J gene is TRBJ1-2, the V gene TRBV27; D is unclear. Trimming took off 2 bases at V and 7 bases at J, with 14 bases between the two ends. CDR3 size: 14 residues. Germline CDR1 reads MNHEY; CDR2 reads SMNVEV (reference sequence). This CDR3 is CASSLSVAVPGYTF. The DNA of the CDR3 is TGTGCCAGCAGTTTAAGCGTGGCAGTGCCTGGCTACACCTTC.

V usage is TRBV6-5 and J usage is TRBJ1-2; TRBD1 might be the D (5 bases). The germline V and J ends were trimmed by 5 bases and 5 bases, with 15 bases remaining between them. Germline-derived CDR1 and CDR2 are MNHEY and SVGAGI. The CDR3 is made up of 14 amino acids. The CDR3 DNA sequence: TGTGCCAGCAGTGTGGGGGGGGATAGGTATGGCTACACCTTC. Protein product: CASSVGGDRYGYTF.

This chain links TRBV28 with TRBJ1-6; D is possibly TRBD1 (6 bases). CDR1 is MDHEN, CDR2 SYDVKM, per germline. Trimming pared 5 bases from V and 7 bases from J, leaving 15 bases between. CDR3 size: 15 residues. The CDR3 region is CASSPGGGGNSPLHF. The CDR3 DNA is TGTGCCAGCAGTCCCGGTGGGGGGGGCAATTCACCCCTCCACTTT.

The rearrangement links TRBV6-6 to TRBJ1-5; maybe TRBD1 (5 bases). From germline, CDR1 is MNHNY and CDR2 SVGAGI (reference sequence). V dropped 7 bases and J dropped 7 bases, with 20 bases sitting between them. The CDR3 totals 15 residues. The CDR3 DNA is TGTGCCAGCACTTCATCGACAGTAGACCCCCAGCCCCAGCATTTT. Its protein is CASTSSTVDPQPQHF.

The chain joins TRBV7-6 to TRBJ1-6; D perhaps matches TRBD1 (5 bases). CDR1 is SGHVS and CDR2 is FNYEAQ in the germline V gene. V was shortened by 5 bases and J by 10 bases, with 21 bases between the two germline ends. The CDR3 runs 16 residues. CDR3 nucleotides: TGTGCCAGCAGCGCCACCCAGGGTTCCGCGCTATCACCCCTCCACTTT. Protein product: CASSATQGSALSPLHF.

The CDR3 coding sequence is TGTGCCAGCAGTTACGGAATGGGGCAGGGGAACACTGAAGCTTTCTTT. This sequence encodes CASSYGMGQGNTEAFF. The V gene is TRBV6-5, the J gene TRBJ1-1; D may be TRBD1 (5 bases). Germline V CDR1 and CDR2: MNHEY, SVGAGI. CDR3 size: 16 residues. V lost 2 bases, J lost 1 base, and 14 bases lay in between.

V usage is TRBV19 and J usage is TRBJ1-1; tentatively, D is TRBD1 (5 bases). Germline-derived CDR1 and CDR2 are LNHDA and SQIVND (reference sequence). The CDR3 extends over 13 amino acids. Between the trimmed V and J ends, which lost 5 bases and 1 base, there was a span of 8 bases. This CDR3 reads CASSSTENTEAFF. The CDR3 region has the DNA TGTGCCAGTAGTTCGACAGAGAACACTGAAGCTTTCTTT.